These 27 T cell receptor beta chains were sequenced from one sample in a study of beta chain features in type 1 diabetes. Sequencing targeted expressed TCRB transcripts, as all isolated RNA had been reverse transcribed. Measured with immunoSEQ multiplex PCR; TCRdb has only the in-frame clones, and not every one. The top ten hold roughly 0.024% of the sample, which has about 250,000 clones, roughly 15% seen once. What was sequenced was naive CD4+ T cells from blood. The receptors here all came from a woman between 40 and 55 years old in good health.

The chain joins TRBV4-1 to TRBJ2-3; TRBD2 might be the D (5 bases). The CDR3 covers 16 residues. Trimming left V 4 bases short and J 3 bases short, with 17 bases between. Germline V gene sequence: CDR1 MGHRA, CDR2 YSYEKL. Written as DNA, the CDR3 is TGCGCCAGCAGCCCCCTACTAGTTGTGGGGACAGATACGCAGTATTTT. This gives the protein CASSPLLVVGTDTQYF.

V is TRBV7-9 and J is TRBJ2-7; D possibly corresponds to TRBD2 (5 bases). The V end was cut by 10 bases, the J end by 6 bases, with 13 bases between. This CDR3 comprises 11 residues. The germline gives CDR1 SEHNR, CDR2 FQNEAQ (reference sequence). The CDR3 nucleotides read TGTGCCACGCTCGGGGTCGCCGAGCAGTACTTC. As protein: CATLGVAEQYF.

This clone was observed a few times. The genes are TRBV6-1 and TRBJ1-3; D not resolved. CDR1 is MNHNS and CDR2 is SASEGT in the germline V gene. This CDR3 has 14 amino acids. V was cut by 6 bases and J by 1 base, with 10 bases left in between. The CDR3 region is CASRVQESGNTIYF. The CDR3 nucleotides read TGTGCCAGCAGAGTCCAGGAATCTGGAAACACCATATATTTT.

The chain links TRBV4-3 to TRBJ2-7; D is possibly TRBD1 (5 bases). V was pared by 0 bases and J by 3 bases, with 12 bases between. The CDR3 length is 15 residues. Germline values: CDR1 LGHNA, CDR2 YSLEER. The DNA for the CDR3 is TGCGCCAGCAGCCAAGATCCGCACAGGAGCTACGAGCAGTACTTC. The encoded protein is CASSQDPHRSYEQYF.

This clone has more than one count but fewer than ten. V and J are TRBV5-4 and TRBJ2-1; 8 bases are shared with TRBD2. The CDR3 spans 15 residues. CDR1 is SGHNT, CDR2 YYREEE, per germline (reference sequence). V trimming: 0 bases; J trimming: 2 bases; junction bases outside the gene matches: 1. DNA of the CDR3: TGTGCCAGCAGCTTGGCAGCGGGGGCCTACAATGAGCAGTTCTTC. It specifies CASSLAAGAYNEQFF.

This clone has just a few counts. The chain's CDR3 is CASSPLVGPTGEQYF. CDR3 bases: TGTGCCAGCAGCCCCCTGGTAGGTCCGACGGGCGAGCAGTACTTC. The chain combines TRBV7-7 with TRBJ2-7; D unclear. The CDR3 length is 15 residues. V dropped 5 bases and J dropped 6 bases, with 20 bases sitting between them. Germline CDR1 and CDR2: SSHAT and FNYEAQ (reference sequence).

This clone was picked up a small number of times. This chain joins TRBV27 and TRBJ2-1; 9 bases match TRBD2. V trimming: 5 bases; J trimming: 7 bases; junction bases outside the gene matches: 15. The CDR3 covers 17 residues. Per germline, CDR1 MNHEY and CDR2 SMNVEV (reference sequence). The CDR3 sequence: CASSRPMGLAGINEQFF. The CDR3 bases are TGTGCCAGCAGTCGTCCCATGGGGCTAGCGGGGATAAATGAGCAGTTCTTC.

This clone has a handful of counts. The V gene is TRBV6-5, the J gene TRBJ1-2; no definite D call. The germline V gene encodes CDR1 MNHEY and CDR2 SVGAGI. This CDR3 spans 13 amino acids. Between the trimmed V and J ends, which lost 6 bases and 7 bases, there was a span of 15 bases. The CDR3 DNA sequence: TGTGCCAGCAGCCTGACTTGGGGAGGTGGCTACACCTTC. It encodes CASSLTWGGGYTF.

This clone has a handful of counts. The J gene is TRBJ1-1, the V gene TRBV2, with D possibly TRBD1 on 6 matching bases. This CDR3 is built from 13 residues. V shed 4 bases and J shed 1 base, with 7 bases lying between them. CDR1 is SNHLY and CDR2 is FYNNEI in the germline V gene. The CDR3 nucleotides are TGTGCCAGCAGTGCAGGGGAGAACACTGAAGCTTTCTTT. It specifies CASSAGENTEAFF. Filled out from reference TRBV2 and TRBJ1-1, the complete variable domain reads EPEVTQTPSHQVTQMGQEVILRCVPISNHLYFYWYRQILGQKVEFLVSFYNNEISEKSEIFDDQFSVERPDGSNFTLKIRSTKLEDSAMYFCASSAGENTEAFFGQGTRLTVV.

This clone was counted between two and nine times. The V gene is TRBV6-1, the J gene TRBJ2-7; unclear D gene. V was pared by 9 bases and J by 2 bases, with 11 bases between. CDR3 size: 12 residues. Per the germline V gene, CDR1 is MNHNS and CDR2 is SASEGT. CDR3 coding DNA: TGTGCCAGTCAGGTGTCTACCTACGAGCAGTACTTC. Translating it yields CASQVSTYEQYF.

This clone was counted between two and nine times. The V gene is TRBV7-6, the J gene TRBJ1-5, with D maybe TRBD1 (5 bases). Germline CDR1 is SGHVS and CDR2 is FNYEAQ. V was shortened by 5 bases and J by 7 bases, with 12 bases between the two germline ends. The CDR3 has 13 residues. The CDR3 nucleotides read TGTGCCAGCAGCGGAGGGGTGGGCCAGCCCCAGCATTTT. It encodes CASSGGVGQPQHF.

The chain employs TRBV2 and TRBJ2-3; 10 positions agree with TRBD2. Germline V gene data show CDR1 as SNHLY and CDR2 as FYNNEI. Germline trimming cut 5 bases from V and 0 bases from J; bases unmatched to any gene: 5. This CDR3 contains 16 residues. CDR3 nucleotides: TGTGCCAGCAGTCAAAGCGGGGGGGCTAGCACAGATACGCAGTATTTT. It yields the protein CASSQSGGASTDTQYF.

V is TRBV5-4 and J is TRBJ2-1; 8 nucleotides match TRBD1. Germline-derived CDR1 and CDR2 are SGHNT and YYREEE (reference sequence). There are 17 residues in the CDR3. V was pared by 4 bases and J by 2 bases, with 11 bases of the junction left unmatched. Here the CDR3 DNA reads TGTGCCAGCAGCCCGGACAGGGTTTCGACGCCCTACAATGAGCAGTTCTTC. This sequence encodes CASSPDRVSTPYNEQFF.

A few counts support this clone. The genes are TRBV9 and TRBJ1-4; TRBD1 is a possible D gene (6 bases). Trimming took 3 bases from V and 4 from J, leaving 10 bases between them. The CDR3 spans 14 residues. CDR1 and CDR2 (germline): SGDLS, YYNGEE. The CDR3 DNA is TGTGCCAGCAGCGCCAGACAGGATAATGAAAAACTGTTTTTT. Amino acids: CASSARQDNEKLFF.

Here the CDR3 reads CASSPTSGGVGQRQYF. The CDR3 bases are TGTGCCAGCAGTCCTACTAGCGGGGGGGTTGGCCAAAGGCAGTATTTT. The chain employs TRBV6-7 and TRBJ2-3, with 13 bases fitting TRBD2. Being an ORF, TRBV6-7 has a function that is uncertain. This CDR3 contains 16 residues. V lost 5 bases, J lost 11 bases, and 13 bases stayed unmatched.

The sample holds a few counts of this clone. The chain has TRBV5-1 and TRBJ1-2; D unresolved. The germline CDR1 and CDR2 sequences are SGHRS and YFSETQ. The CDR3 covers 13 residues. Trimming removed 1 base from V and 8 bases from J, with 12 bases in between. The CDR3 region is CASSLLLHSGYTF. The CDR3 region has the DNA TGCGCCAGCAGCTTGTTACTACACTCCGGCTACACCTTC.

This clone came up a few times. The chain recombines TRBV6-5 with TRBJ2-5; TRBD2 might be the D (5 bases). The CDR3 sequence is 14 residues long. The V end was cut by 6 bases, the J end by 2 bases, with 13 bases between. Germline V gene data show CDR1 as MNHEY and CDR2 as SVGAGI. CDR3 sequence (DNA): TGTGCCAGCAGACAAGACGGGATACAAGAGACCCAGTACTTC. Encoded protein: CASRQDGIQETQYF.

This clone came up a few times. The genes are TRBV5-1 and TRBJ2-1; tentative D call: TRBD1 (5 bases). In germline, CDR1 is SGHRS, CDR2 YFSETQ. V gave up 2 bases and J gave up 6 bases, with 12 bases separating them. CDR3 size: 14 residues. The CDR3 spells CASSFYQGGNEQFF. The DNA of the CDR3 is TGCGCCAGCAGCTTCTATCAGGGTGGCAATGAGCAGTTCTTC.

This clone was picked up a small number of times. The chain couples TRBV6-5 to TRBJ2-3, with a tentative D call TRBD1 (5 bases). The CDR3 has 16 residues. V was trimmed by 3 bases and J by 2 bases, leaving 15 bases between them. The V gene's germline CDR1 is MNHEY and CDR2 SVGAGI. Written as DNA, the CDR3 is TGTGCCAGCAGTTATAGTCCATGGGGCCTCACAGATACGCAGTATTTT. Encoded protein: CASSYSPWGLTDTQYF.

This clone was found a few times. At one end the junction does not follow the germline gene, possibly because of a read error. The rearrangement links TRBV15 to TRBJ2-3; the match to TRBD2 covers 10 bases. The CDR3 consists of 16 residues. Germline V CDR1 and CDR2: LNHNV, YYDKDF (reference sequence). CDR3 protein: CATSGRTSGTTYTQYF. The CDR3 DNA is TGTGCCACCAGCGGGAGAACTAGCGGGACCACATATACGCAGTATTTT. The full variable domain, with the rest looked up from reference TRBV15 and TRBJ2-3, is DAMVIQNPRYQVTQFGKPVTLSCSQTLNHNVMYWYQQKSSQAPKLLFHYYDKDFNNEADTPDNFQSRRPNTSFCFLDIRSPGLGDTAMYLCATSGRTSGTTYTQYFGPGTRLTVL.

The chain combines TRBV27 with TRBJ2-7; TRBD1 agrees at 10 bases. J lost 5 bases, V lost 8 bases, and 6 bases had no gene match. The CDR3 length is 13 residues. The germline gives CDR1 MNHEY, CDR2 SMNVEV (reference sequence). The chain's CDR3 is CASVRQGANEQYF. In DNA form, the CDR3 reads TGTGCCAGCGTAAGACAGGGGGCAAACGAGCAGTACTTC.

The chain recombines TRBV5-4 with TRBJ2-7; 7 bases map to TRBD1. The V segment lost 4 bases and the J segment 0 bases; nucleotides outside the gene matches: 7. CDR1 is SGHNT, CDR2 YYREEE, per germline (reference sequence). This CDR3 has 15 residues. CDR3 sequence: CASSTGQVPSYEQYF. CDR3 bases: TGTGCCAGCAGCACCGGACAGGTGCCCTCCTACGAGCAGTACTTC.

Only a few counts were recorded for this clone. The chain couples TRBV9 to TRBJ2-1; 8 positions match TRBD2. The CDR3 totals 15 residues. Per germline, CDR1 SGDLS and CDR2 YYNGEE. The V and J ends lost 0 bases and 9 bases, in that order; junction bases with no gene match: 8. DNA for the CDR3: TGTGCCAGCAGCGTAGACCCTGGCGGGGGGTTTGAGCAGTTCTTC. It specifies CASSVDPGGGFEQFF.

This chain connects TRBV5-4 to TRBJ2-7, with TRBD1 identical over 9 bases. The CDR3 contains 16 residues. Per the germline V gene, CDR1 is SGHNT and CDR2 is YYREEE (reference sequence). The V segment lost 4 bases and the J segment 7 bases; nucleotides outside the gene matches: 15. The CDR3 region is CASSPQGAPGIGEQYF. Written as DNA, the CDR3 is TGTGCCAGCAGCCCACAGGGGGCGCCGGGGATAGGGGAGCAGTACTTC.

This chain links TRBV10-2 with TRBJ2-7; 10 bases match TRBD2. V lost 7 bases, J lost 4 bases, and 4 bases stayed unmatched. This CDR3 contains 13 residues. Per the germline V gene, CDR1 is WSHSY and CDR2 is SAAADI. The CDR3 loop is CASTLAGEYEQYF. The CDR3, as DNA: TGCGCCAGCACTCTAGCGGGGGAATACGAGCAGTACTTC.

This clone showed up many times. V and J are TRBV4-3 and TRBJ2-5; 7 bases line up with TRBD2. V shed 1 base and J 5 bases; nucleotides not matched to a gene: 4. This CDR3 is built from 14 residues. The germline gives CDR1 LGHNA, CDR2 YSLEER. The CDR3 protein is CASSQVVGGETQYF. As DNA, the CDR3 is TGCGCCAGCAGCCAAGTAGTGGGGGGGGAGACCCAGTACTTC.

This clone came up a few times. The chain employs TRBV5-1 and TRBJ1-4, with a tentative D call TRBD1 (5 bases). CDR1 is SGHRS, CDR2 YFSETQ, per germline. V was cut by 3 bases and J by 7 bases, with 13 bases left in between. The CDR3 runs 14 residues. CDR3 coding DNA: TGCGCCAGCAGCTCTAGACAGATCCCTGAAAAACTGTTTTTT. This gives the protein CASSSRQIPEKLFF. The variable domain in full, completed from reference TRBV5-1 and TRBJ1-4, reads KAGVTQTPRYLIKTRGQQVTLSCSPISGHRSVSWYQQTPGQGLQFLFEYFSETQRNKGNFPGRFSGRQFSNSRSEMNVSTLELGDSALYLCASSSRQIPEKLFFGSGTQLSVL.